This TCR beta chain was documented in a study of blood T cell repertoires in COVID-19. Study overall: Cohort 3 donors counted as recovered after two negative PCRs, clearance, or resolved symptoms.

CDR1 LNHDA and CDR2 SQIVND come from the germline V gene (reference sequence). Between the trimmed V and J ends, which lost 5 bases and 7 bases, there was a span of 11 bases. The CDR3 length is 13 residues. Repertoires were generated with immunoSEQ multiplex PCR, while TCRdb's copy carries only in-frame clones and drops some. Of about 190,000 clones in the sample, about 86% were seen once. J is TRBJ1-4 and V is TRBV19; D unresolved. Input material: PBMCs or T cells enriched from blood (not recorded which). The clonotype originates from a woman in her thirties or forties in a cohort exposed to, infected with or recovered from COVID-19 (not recorded which). CDR3 sequence: CASSVLSGEKLFF. The CDR3 DNA follows: TGTGCCAGTAGTGTCCTCTCCGGTGAAAAACTGTTTTTT.